The 24 T cell receptor beta chains given below trace back to one sample, sequenced in a study of breast tumors, draining lymph nodes, adjacent tissues. TCRdb ran MiXCR on the multiplex PCR reads and lists one entry per CDR3 protein. The sample lists tens of thousands of distinct CDR3 sequences, roughly 50% occurring once. Sequencing input: breast tumor tissue. The receptors were gathered from a female donor with breast cancer. Some clones in this sample may be carry-over from other donors' samples.

This sequence joins TRBV18 and TRBJ1-2, with D unresolved. The CDR3 runs 13 residues. Per the germline V gene, CDR1 is KGHSH and CDR2 is LQKENI. Trimming removed 3 bases from V and 4 bases from J, with 9 bases in between. The CDR3 reads CASSPLSSYGYTF. CDR3 DNA: TGTGCCAGCTCACCGCTGTCGAGCTATGGCTACACCTTC.

V is TRBV2 and J is TRBJ2-7; D not certain. Trimming left V 7 bases short and J 0 bases short, with 7 bases between. The CDR3 sequence is 12 residues long. From germline, CDR1 is SNHLY and CDR2 FYNNEI. This CDR3 reads CASNPDSYEQYF. The DNA for the CDR3 is TGTGCCAGCAACCCGGACTCCTACGAGCAGTACTTC.

This clonotype has only a few counts. Since the CDR3 does not end with the conserved phenylalanine or tryptophan, this likely comes from a read error. The DNA is left out, because the CDR3 cannot be placed on it with certainty; the CDR3 is given as TCRdb lists it. The chain's CDR3 is CANSVEGSYEQSS. The V call is TRBV9, the J call TRBJ2-7; TRBD2 reflects the table's D call only, with no check against the DNA. The germline V gene has CDR1 SGDLS and CDR2 YYNGEE. The CDR3 comprises 13 residues, both ends counted.

The sample holds one count of this clonotype. This CDR3 is missing its conserved last phenylalanine or tryptophan, likely due to a read error. The rearrangement joins TRBV13 to TRBJ2-3, with 7 bases identical to TRBD1. CDR1 is PRHDT and CDR2 is FYEKMQ in the germline V gene (reference sequence). CDR3 size: 15 residues. J was trimmed by 6 bases and V by 4 bases; bases with no gene match: 10. This CDR3 reads CASSYPGTVDDTQYL. Here the CDR3 DNA reads TGTGCCAGCAGCTATCCAGGGACAGTTGACGATACGCAGTATCTT.

J is TRBJ2-7 and V is TRBV7-2, with 7 bases aligning to TRBD2. The germline V gene encodes CDR1 SGHTA and CDR2 FQGNSA. The CDR3 length is 15 residues. Losses at the gene ends were 5 bases for V and 5 bases for J; bases not matched to a gene: 12. CDR3 DNA sequence: TGTGCCAGCAGCCGTACCTTGCGGGGGTTCGACGAGCAGTACTTC. Translating gives CASSRTLRGFDEQYF.

The chain employs TRBV2 and TRBJ2-7; D possibly corresponds to TRBD2 (6 bases). In germline, CDR1 is SNHLY, CDR2 FYNNEI. This CDR3 comprises 12 residues. V was trimmed by 6 bases and J by 2 bases, leaving 8 bases between them. The CDR3 DNA follows: TGTGCCAGCAGGGAGGGTCCCTACGAGCAGTACTTC. It encodes CASREGPYEQYF. The full variable domain, in which reference TRBV2 and TRBJ2-7 provide the parts outside the CDR3, is EPEVTQTPSHQVTQMGQEVILRCVPISNHLYFYWYRQILGQKVEFLVSFYNNEISEKSEIFDDQFSVERPDGSNFTLKIRSTKLEDSAMYFCASREGPYEQYFGPGTRLTVT.

By share, this clonotype counts as medium-sized. The chain links TRBV5-1 to TRBJ2-7; no definite D call. CDR3 size: 15 residues. Trimming removed 0 bases from V and 0 bases from J, with 10 bases in between. The germline V gene has CDR1 SGHRS and CDR2 YFSETQ. Written as DNA, the CDR3 is TGCGCCAGCAGCTTGGGTACAATCCCCTCCTACGAGCAGTACTTC. Translated, it gives CASSLGTIPSYEQYF.

CDR3 region: CAIRRTSGRASYEQYF. CDR3 DNA: TGTGCCATCAGAAGGACTAGCGGGAGGGCCTCCTACGAGCAGTACTTC. The chain is built from TRBV10-3 and TRBJ2-7, with 15 positions matching TRBD2. From germline, CDR1 is ENHRY and CDR2 SYGVKD. Trimming cost V 6 bases and J 0 bases; bases outside gene matches: 3. There are 16 residues in the CDR3.

This clonotype was seen repeatedly, ten times or more. A read error may be the cause here, since a much bigger clone is one base away. The chain links TRBV19 to TRBJ2-1, with TRBD2 matching over 9 bases. Germline V gives CDR1 LNHDA, CDR2 SQIVND (reference sequence). This CDR3 comprises 17 residues. CDR3 sequence (DNA): TGTGCCAGTAGTATAAGGGGTAGCGGGAGCTCCTACAATGAGCAGTCCTTC. It translates to CASSIRGSGSSYNEQSF.

This clonotype was counted ten times or more. This chain uses TRBV25-1 with TRBJ2-5; D tentatively reads TRBD1 or TRBD2 (5 bases each). Between the trimmed V and J ends, which lost 4 bases and 2 bases, there was a span of 20 bases. CDR3 length: 17 amino acids. Germline lookup yields CDR1 MGHDK and CDR2 SYGVNS. The CDR3 is CASSAIIGERGQETQYF. Here the CDR3 DNA reads TGTGCCAGCAGTGCGATAATAGGGGAGCGAGGTCAAGAGACCCAGTACTTC.

Turning to this clonotype: The limits of the CDR3 on the DNA are not certain, so only TCRdb's listed CDR3 is given. The rearrangement joins TRBV11-2 to TRBJ2-2; the listed D gene, TRBD2, was not tested against the DNA. Looked up from germline, CDR1 is SGHAT and CDR2 is FQNNGV. The CDR3 comprises 15 residues, both ends counted. The CDR3 spells CASSFGLFGSGELLF.

The J gene is TRBJ1-1, the V gene TRBV6-2 or TRBV6-3, with D perhaps TRBD1 (5 bases). The V end was cut by 7 bases, the J end by 2 bases, with 11 bases between. Germline V lookup: CDR1 MNHEY, CDR2 SVGEGT. This CDR3 region has 13 residues. The DNA of the CDR3 is TGTGCCAGCAACATGAGGGGTAACACTGAAGCTTTCTTT. Translated: CASNMRGNTEAFF.

This clonotype appeared many times. This chain connects TRBV5-6 to TRBJ1-1; D may be TRBD1 (6 bases). The CDR3 spans 16 residues. Per the germline V gene, CDR1 is SGHDT and CDR2 is YYEEEE. V gave up 0 bases and J gave up 1 base, with 13 bases separating them. In DNA, the CDR3 is TGTGCCAGCAGCTTGGGACGTTGGACAGCGAACACTGAAGCTTTCTTT. Translated: CASSLGRWTANTEAFF.

The J gene is TRBJ2-3, the V gene TRBV24-1, with a weak D call TRBD1 (5 bases). V dropped 8 bases and J dropped 3 bases, with 8 bases sitting between them. This CDR3 spans 12 amino acids. Germline lookup yields CDR1 KGHDR and CDR2 SFDVKD. This CDR3 reads CATTRGTDTQYF. The CDR3 DNA is TGTGCCACCACTAGGGGAACAGATACGCAGTATTTT.

A note on this clonotype: One end of the junction fails to match germline, which may point to a read error. The chain joins TRBV9 to TRBJ2-7, with 8 positions matching TRBD2. Germline V gene data show CDR1 as SGDLS and CDR2 as YYNGEE. The CDR3 runs to 14 residues. CDR3 region: CASSASGSAHEQSF. CDR3 in DNA: TGTGCCAGCAGCGCCAGCGGGAGTGCCCACGAGCAGTCCTTC.

This chain connects TRBV11-1 to TRBJ1-1; TRBD1 matches at 8 bases. Germline V lookup: CDR1 SGHAT, CDR2 FQDESV (reference sequence). CDR3 length: 16 amino acids. V was pared by 8 bases and J by 4 bases, with 15 bases of the junction left unmatched. The CDR3 sequence is CASGQGLFGVGTEAFF. The CDR3 region has the DNA TGTGCCAGCGGACAGGGACTTTTTGGAGTGGGCACTGAAGCTTTCTTT.

V is TRBV7-9 and J is TRBJ1-2; TRBD1 aligns across 7 bases. Germline lookup yields CDR1 SEHNR and CDR2 FQNEAQ (reference sequence). This CDR3 has 14 amino acids. The J segment lost 6 bases and the V segment lost 6 bases, leaving 10 bases of the junction unmatched. The CDR3 sequence: CASSSMTGMDGYTF. The CDR3 region has the DNA TGTGCCAGCAGTTCAATGACAGGGATGGATGGCTACACCTTC.

The chain joins TRBV5-1 to TRBJ2-7, with 8 nucleotides matching TRBD2. V gave up 1 base and J gave up 2 bases; unmatched junction bases: 2. Germline V gene data show CDR1 as SGHRS and CDR2 as YFSETQ. The CDR3 length is 14 residues. CDR3 sequence reads: CASSLTSGAYEQYF. Written as DNA, the CDR3 is TGCGCCAGCAGCTTGACTAGCGGCGCCTACGAGCAGTACTTC.

This clonotype is labeled medium-sized. The chain joins TRBV4-1 to TRBJ2-7; 8 bases map to TRBD1. Trimming at V came to 0 bases and at J to 0 bases, leaving 7 bases not matched to a gene. The CDR3 has 17 residues. CDR1 MGHRA and CDR2 YSYEKL come from the germline V gene. The CDR3, as DNA: TGCGCCAGCAGCCAAGATTCCCGGGACAGGACCTCCTACGAGCAGTACTTC. Protein: CASSQDSRDRTSYEQYF.

Details on this clonotype: Since the CDR3 does not end with the conserved phenylalanine or tryptophan, this likely comes from a read error. The J gene is TRBJ2-7, the V gene TRBV11-2; D gene uncertain. The CDR3 runs 15 residues. Trimming stripped 5 bases from V and 3 bases from J, with 17 bases between. Germline assignment: CDR1 SGHAT and CDR2 FQNNGV. CDR3: CASSPGPTANYEQYL. CDR3 coding DNA: TGTGCCAGCAGCCCAGGACCCACAGCAAACTACGAGCAGTACCTC.

This clonotype occurred once. The V gene is TRBV24-1, the J gene TRBJ2-1; TRBD2 matches at 11 bases. Germline lookup yields CDR1 KGHDR and CDR2 SFDVKD. The CDR3 spans 16 residues. With V trimmed by 4 bases and J by 7 bases, 8 bases remained unmatched. In DNA, the CDR3 is TGTGCCACCAGTGACCAACTAGCGGGAGCGGAGAATGAGCAGTTCTTC. It is translated as CATSDQLAGAENEQFF.

A note on this clonotype: At one end, the junction sequence differs from germline, possibly due to a read error. The chain combines TRBV9 with TRBJ2-2, with a weak D call TRBD2 (6 bases). CDR3 length equals 15 residues. Germline loops: CDR1 SGDLS, CDR2 YYNGEE. The CDR3 DNA follows: TGTGCCAGCCAAGGAGGGACGACTAACACCGGGGAGCCGCTTTTT. It encodes CASQGGTTNTGEPLF. Full variable domain (missing parts from reference TRBV9 and TRBJ2-2): DSGVTQTPKHLITATGQRVTLRCSPRSGDLSVYWYQQSLDQGLQFLIQYYNGEERAKGNILERFSAQQFPDLHSELNLSSLELGDSALYFCASQGGTTNTGEPLFGEGSRLTVL.

This clonotype is labeled as medium-sized (0.01 to 0.1%). The chain carries TRBV20-1 and TRBJ2-1; D unclear. The CDR3 is made up of 13 amino acids. CDR1 DFQATT and CDR2 SNEGSKA come from the germline V gene (reference sequence). V lost 0 bases and J 3 bases, leaving 6 bases between the germline ends. This CDR3 is CSAREAIYNEQFF. In nucleotides, the CDR3 is TGCAGTGCTAGAGAGGCCATCTACAATGAGCAGTTCTTC.

This chain uses TRBV7-6 with TRBJ1-3, with D maybe TRBD1 (5 bases). The CDR3 spans 15 residues. Germline V gives CDR1 SGHVS, CDR2 FNYEAQ. Trimming left V 5 bases short and J 2 bases short, with 13 bases between. CDR3 region: CASSPGPRTGNTIYF. CDR3 DNA: TGTGCCAGCAGCCCGGGACCCAGGACTGGAAACACCATATATTTT.